This T cell receptor (beta chain) was sequenced during a study of neurological immune-mediated disorders. Overall study findings and caveats: The absence of shared CDR3 amino acid sequences among expanded clones across subjects suggests private repertoires in all groups.

This clonotype was detected ten times or more. What it binds is unknown. The CDR3 contains 13 residues. CDR1 SGHVS and CDR2 FNYEAQ come from the germline V gene. Trimming took off 1 base at V and 8 bases at J, with 9 bases between the two ends. Every sequencing run generated in excess of 160 million TCR-beta sequences. These sequences covered 15-18 subjects. TCRdb re-derived calls from the 5' RACE reads in MiXCR, one entry per CDR3 protein. The sample includes approximately 50,000 distinct CDR3 sequences, about a tenth of them seen just once. The sequencing sample was made of PBMCs. The origin of this receptor is a man aged 65-85 years with HTLV-1-associated myelopathy (HAM/TSP). This chain uses TRBV7-6 with TRBJ2-1; D may correspond to TRBD1 or TRBD2 (5 bases each). CDR3 DNA: TGTGCCAGCAGCTTAGGAGGGGCAGATGAGCAGTTCTTC. Protein product: CASSLGGADEQFF.